This T cell receptor (beta chain) came from a study of T cells in Graves' hyperthyroidism and ophthalmopathy. Study details: Peripheral blood was collected at initial diagnosis, before any treatment.

It was uncontrolled infection, other autoimmune disease, pregnancy or lactation that excluded patients. J gave up 5 bases and V 5 bases, and 10 bases lay outside the gene matches. The CDR3 is 15 amino acids. Germline CDR1 reads MNHNS; CDR2 reads SASEGT. This clonotype was seen only a few times. TCR beta CDR3 sequences were amplified from RNA transcripts. The TCR CDR3 first-round RT-PCR relied on the HTBI primer set. TCRdb analysed the multiplex PCR reads with MiXCR anew, one entry per CDR3 protein. Of approximately 480,000 distinct CDR3 sequences listed, around 20% were seen once; the top ten hold approximately 26%.

Specimen: blood. The sequence was collected from a man younger than 35 with Graves' hyperthyroidism. The genes are TRBV6-1 and TRBJ2-5; 8 positions agree with TRBD1. The CDR3 protein is CASSKAGGAGETQYF. The CDR3 DNA reads TGTGCCAGCAGTAAGGCAGGGGGCGCGGGGGAGACCCAGTACTTC.